This T cell receptor (beta chain) originates from a study of T cell responses to AZD1222 COVID-19 vaccine. This CDR3 is 16 amino acids long. Germline CDR1 is LGHDT and CDR2 is YNNKEL (reference sequence). Between the trimmed V and J ends, which lost 4 bases and 1 base, there was a span of 16 bases. This clone was observed a single time. Its target is not known. Repertoires were generated with immunoSEQ multiplex PCR, while TCRdb's copy carries only in-frame clones and drops some. The sample holds 120,000 to 150,000 clones, around nine tenths seen once. Notes on the study in general: Every sample of the repertoires postdated the peak T cell response. Only a handful of AZD1222 recipients, several in all, had baseline seropositivity. Spike-specific TCR breadth and depth grew following two AZD1222 doses. The sample set comprised mostly white British donors with more females, and clonal diversity was possibly underestimated.

V gene TRBV3-1 (or the pseudogene TRBV3-2) combines with J gene TRBJ1-1, with a possible D match to TRBD1 (6 bases). The sample here was peripheral blood, taken on day 0 of MenACWY control vaccination. The receptor was derived from an adult in good health. This CDR3 is CASSPAGGGRNTEAFF. In nucleotides, the CDR3 is TGTGCCAGCAGCCCGGCCGGGGGGGGCCGGAACACTGAAGCTTTCTTT.